This paragraph reports one TCR beta chain. This entry comes from a study of blood T cell repertoires in COVID-19. Using immunoSEQ multiplex PCR, the repertoire was profiled, and TCRdb retains in-frame clones only, with some absent. The table has around 120,000 clones, 60% to 85% seen once. CDR1 and CDR2 (germline): LGHDT, YNNKEL (reference sequence). This CDR3 has 14 residues. The junction had 9 bases not matched to a gene; V was cut back by 6 bases and J by 8 bases. The chain employs TRBV3-1 (or the pseudogene TRBV3-2) and TRBJ2-1, with 8 bases matching TRBD2. Sample: peripheral blood. The TCR comes from a human donor with acute or convalescent COVID-19. The donor label of this sample is uncertain. CDR3 coding DNA: TGTGCCAGCAGGAGAGCGGGGGCCCCGCATGAGCAGTTCTTC. Its translation: CASRRAGAPHEQFF.